This T cell receptor beta chain comes out of a study of CD8 T cells in Susac syndrome. RNA totalling about 0.45 to 1 ug underwent reverse transcription with random hexamers. TCRdb ran MiXCR on the immunoSEQ multiplex PCR reads and lists one entry per CDR3 protein. This table has about 94,000 distinct CDR3 sequences, just under 95% appearing once. CDR1 is SGHVS and CDR2 is FNYEAQ in the germline V gene. Trimming removed 4 bases at V and 6 bases at J, with 7 bases between. This CDR3 region has 12 residues. This clonotype has a handful of counts. The chain combines TRBV7-6 with TRBJ2-1; D is unclear. What was sequenced was CD4+ T cells from PBMCs. The receptor was derived from a human donor with Susac syndrome. CDR3 in DNA: TGTGCCAGCAGCTCGCCCGGCAATGAGCAGTTCTTC. Amino acid sequence: CASSSPGNEQFF.